These 8 T cell receptor beta chains came from one sample sequenced in a study of cytomegalovirus exposure and HLA in healthy donors. The PCR made use of 60 Vbeta and 13 Jbeta primers. The data were produced by immunoSEQ multiplex PCR, yet TCRdb's version contains in-frame clones alone and is incomplete. Among 150,000 or so clones, 82% were seen once, and the ten largest hold under 7.5%. Sequenced input: PBMCs. The receptors originated from a woman aged 45-59 years in good health and CMV-seropositive.

The rearrangement links TRBV5-1 to TRBJ2-3; 9 positions match TRBD1. The CDR3 loop spans 15 amino acids. Germline CDR1 is SGHRS and CDR2 is YFSETQ. V dropped 4 bases and J dropped 0; count of bases not matched to a gene: 3. The DNA of the CDR3 is TGCGCCAGCAGCCCACAGGGGGCTAGCACAGATACGCAGTATTTT. This encodes CASSPQGASTDTQYF.

This clone has a single count. The J gene is TRBJ1-1, the V gene TRBV6-5; 7 nucleotides match TRBD1. Trimming removed 4 bases from V and 2 bases from J; junction bases left unmatched: 4. The CDR3 totals 14 residues. Germline lookup yields CDR1 MNHEY and CDR2 SVGAGI. Written as DNA, the CDR3 is TGTGCCAGCAGTTCCAGGGGGGTAAACACTGAAGCTTTCTTT. Translated: CASSSRGVNTEAFF.

CDR3 sequence reads: CASSLDLAERAKNIQYF. The CDR3 region has the DNA TGCGCCAGCAGCTTGGACCTAGCCGAGCGAGCCAAAAACATTCAGTACTTC. This chain joins TRBV5-1 and TRBJ2-4; D possibly corresponds to TRBD2 (5 bases). This CDR3 is 17 amino acids long. Per germline, CDR1 SGHRS and CDR2 YFSETQ. The V end lost 0 bases, the J end lost 0 bases, and 13 bases lay between the germline ends.

The chain is built from TRBV2 and TRBJ1-6; 7 positions agree with TRBD1. Germline V CDR1 and CDR2: SNHLY, FYNNEI. Unmatched junction bases numbered 4, after V lost 6 bases and J lost 2 bases. There are 15 residues in the CDR3. The CDR3 region is CASSAGTAYNSPLHF. The CDR3 region has the DNA TGTGCCAGCAGCGCCGGGACAGCCTATAATTCACCCCTCCACTTT.

The V and J genes are TRBV27 and TRBJ1-2; a weak D match, TRBD1 (6 bases). V lost 6 bases and J 4 bases, leaving 12 bases between the germline ends. CDR1 and CDR2 (germline): MNHEY, SMNVEV (reference sequence). CDR3 length equals 13 residues. This CDR3 reads CASSLDRSYGYTF. The CDR3, as DNA: TGTGCCAGCAGCTTAGACAGGTCCTATGGCTACACCTTC.

The chain has TRBV7-9 and TRBJ2-3, with a possible D match to TRBD1 (6 bases). Germline V CDR1 and CDR2: SEHNR, FQNEAQ (reference sequence). There are 13 residues in the CDR3. V lost 8 bases and J 2 bases, leaving 11 bases between the germline ends. The CDR3 sequence is CASRDINTDTQYF. In nucleotides, the CDR3 is TGTGCCAGCCGGGACATAAACACAGATACGCAGTATTTT.

The chain joins TRBV11-2 to TRBJ1-4; TRBD1 is a possible D gene (6 bases). Germline CDR1 reads SGHAT; CDR2 reads FQNNGV. There are 15 residues in the CDR3. V was cut by 6 bases and J by 3 bases, with 14 bases left in between. CDR3 sequence: CASRATGWANEKLFF. The CDR3 coding sequence is TGTGCCAGCAGGGCAACAGGGTGGGCTAATGAAAAACTGTTTTTT.

The rearrangement links TRBV5-1 to TRBJ2-7; TRBD2 matches 8 bases. Germline V gene lookup returns CDR1 SGHRS and CDR2 YFSETQ. The CDR3 has 15 residues. The J segment lost 5 bases and the V segment lost 3 bases, leaving 10 bases of the junction unmatched. The CDR3 coding sequence is TGCGCCAGCAGCTCCTATAGCGGGGTAAGAGACGAGCAGTACTTC. It specifies CASSSYSGVRDEQYF.